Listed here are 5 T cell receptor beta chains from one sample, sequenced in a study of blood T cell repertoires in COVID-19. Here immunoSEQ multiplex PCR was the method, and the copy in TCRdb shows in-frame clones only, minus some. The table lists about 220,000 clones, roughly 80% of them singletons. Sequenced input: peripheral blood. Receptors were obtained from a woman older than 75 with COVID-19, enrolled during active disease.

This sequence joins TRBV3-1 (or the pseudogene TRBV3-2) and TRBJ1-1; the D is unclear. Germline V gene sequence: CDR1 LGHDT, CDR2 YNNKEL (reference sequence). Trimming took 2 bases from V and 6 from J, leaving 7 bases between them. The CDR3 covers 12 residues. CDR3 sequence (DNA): TGTGCCAGCAGCCAAAGCGATTCTGAAGCTTTCTTT. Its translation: CASSQSDSEAFF.

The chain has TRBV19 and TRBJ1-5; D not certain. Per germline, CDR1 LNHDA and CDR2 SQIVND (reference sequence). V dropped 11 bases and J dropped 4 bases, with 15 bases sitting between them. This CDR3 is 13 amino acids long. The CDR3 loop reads CAAKGRGNQPQHF. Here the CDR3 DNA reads TGTGCCGCTAAAGGGAGAGGGAATCAGCCCCAGCATTTT. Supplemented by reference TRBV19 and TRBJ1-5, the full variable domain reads DGGITQSPKYLFRKEGQNVTLSCEQNLNHDAMYWYRQDPGQGLRLIYYSQIVNDFQKGDIAEGYSVSREKKESFPLTVTSAQKNPTAFYLCAAKGRGNQPQHFGDGTRLSIL.

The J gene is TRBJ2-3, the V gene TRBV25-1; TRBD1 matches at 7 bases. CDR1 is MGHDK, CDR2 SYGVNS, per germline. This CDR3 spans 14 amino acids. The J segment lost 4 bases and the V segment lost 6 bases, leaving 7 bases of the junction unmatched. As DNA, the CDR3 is TGTGCCAGCAGCCGGACAGGTGGGGCAGATACGCAGTATTTT. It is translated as CASSRTGGADTQYF.

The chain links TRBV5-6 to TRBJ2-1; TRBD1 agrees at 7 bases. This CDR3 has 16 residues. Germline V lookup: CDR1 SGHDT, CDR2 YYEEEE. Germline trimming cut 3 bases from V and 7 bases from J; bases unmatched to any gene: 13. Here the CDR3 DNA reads TGTGCCAGCAGCTACTTTGGGGGACAGAATAAGAATGAGCAGTTCTTC. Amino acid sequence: CASSYFGGQNKNEQFF.

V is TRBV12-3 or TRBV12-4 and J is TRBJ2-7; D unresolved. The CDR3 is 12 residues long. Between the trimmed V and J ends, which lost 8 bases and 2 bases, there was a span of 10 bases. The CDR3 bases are TGTGCCAGCGGGTACAGTCCCTACGAGCAGTACTTC. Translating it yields CASGYSPYEQYF.